This entry concerns a single TCR beta chain. Its antigen remains unknown. Data came from immunoSEQ multiplex PCR; TCRdb stores just in-frame clones and leaves some out. The table shows approximately 130,000 clones, with over 90% occurring only once. This record belongs to a study of T cell responses to AZD1222 COVID-19 vaccine. Trimming took 7 bases from V and 3 from J; bases not matched to a gene: 5. CDR3 length equals 15 residues. The germline CDR1 and CDR2 sequences are MNHEY and SVGAGI. Regarding the study as a whole: Nearly half of the spike-specific TCRs reportedly recognize variant regions that carry no mutations. Donors were chiefly white British, with a greater number of females, and clonal diversity was perhaps underestimated.

J is TRBJ2-1 and V is TRBV6-5; 11 positions agree with TRBD1. Sequences were derived from peripheral blood, sampled on day 0 of AZD1222 vaccination. This sequence was found in an adult in good health. The chain's CDR3 is CASMPDRGHYNEQFF. In nucleotides, the CDR3 is TGTGCCAGCATGCCGGACAGGGGGCACTACAATGAGCAGTTCTTC.